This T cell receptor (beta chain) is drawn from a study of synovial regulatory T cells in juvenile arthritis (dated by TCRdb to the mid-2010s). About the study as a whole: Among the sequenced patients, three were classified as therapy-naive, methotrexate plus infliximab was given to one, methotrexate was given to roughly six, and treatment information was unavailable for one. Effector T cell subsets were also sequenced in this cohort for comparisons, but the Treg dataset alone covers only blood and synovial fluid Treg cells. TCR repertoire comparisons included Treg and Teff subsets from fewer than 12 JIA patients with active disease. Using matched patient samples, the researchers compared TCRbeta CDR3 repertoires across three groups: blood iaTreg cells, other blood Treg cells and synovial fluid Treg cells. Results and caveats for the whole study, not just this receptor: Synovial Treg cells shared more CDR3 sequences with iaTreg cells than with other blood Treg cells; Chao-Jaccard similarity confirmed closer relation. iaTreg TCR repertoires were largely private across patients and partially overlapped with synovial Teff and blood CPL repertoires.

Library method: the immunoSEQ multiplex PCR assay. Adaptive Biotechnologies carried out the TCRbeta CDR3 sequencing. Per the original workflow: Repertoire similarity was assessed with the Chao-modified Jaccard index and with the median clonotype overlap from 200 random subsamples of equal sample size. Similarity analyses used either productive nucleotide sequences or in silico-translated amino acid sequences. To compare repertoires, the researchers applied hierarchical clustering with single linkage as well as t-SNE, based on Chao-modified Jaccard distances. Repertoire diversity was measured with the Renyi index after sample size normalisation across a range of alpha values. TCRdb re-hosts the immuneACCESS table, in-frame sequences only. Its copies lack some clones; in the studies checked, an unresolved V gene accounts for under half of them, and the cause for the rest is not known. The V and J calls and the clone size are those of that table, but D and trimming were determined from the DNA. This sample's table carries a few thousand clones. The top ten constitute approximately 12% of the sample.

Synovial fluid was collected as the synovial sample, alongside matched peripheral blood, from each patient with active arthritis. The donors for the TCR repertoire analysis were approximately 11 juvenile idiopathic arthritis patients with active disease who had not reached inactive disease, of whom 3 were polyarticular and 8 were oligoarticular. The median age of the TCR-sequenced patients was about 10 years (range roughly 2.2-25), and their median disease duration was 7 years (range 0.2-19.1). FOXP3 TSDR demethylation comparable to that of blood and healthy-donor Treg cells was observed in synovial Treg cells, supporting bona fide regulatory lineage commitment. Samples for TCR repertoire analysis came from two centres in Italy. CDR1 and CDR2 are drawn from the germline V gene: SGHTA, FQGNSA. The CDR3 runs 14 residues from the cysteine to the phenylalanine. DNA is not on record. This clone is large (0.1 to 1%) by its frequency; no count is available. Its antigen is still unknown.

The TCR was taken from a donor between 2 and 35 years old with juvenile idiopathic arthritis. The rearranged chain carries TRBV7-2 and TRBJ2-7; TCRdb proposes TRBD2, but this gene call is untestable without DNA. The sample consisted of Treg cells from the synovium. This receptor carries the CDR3 CASRSPGLNYEQYF.